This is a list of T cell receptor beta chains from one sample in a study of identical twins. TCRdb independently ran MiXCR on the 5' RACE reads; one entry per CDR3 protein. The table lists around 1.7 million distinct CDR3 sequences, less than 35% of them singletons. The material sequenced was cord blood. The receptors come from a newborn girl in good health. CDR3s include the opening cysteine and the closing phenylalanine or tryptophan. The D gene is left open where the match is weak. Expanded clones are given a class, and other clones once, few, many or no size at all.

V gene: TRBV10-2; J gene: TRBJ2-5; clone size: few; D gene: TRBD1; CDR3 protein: CASSESRSTGVQETQYF; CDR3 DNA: TGCGCCAGCAGTGAGTCGAGGTCCACAGGGGTACAAGAGACCCAGTACTTC
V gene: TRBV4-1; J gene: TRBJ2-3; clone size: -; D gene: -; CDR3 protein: CASSQHGSSTDTQYF; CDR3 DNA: TGCGCCAGCAGCCAACACGGGTCTAGCACAGATACGCAGTATTTT
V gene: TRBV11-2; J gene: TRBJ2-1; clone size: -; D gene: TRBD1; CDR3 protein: CASSPGTDSYNEQFF; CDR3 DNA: TGTGCCAGCAGCCCCGGGACAGACTCCTACAATGAGCAGTTCTTC
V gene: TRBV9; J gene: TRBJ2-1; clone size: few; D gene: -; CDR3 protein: CASSVVNNEQFF; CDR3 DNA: TGTGCCAGCAGCGTAGTTAACAATGAGCAGTTCTTC
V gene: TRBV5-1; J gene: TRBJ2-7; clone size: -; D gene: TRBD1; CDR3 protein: CASSLGPSGTGVYEQYF; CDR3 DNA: TGCGCCAGCAGCTTGGGGCCTTCCGGGACAGGAGTTTACGAGCAGTACTTC
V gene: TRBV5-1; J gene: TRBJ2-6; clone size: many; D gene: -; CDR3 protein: CASSLSGANVLTF; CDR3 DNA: TGTGCCAGCAGTTTATCTGGGGCCAACGTCCTGACTTTC
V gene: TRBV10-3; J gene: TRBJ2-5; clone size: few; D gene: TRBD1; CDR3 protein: CAIRQGAEETQYF; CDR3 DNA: TGTGCCATCAGACAGGGGGCGGAAGAGACCCAGTACTTC
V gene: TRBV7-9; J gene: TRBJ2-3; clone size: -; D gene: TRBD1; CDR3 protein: CASSSTRDRKRTDTQYF; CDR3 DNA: TGTGCCAGCAGCTCAACCCGGGACAGGAAACGCACAGATACGCAGTATTTT
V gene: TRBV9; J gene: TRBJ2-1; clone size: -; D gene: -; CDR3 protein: CASSSVGVGYNEQFF; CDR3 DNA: TGTGCCAGCAGCTCTGTGGGGGTTGGATACAATGAGCAGTTCTTC
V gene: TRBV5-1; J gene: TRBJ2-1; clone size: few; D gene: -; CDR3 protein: CASSLVSQGGYNEQFF; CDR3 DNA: TGCGCCAGCAGCTTGGTGTCTCAGGGGGGCTACAATGAGCAGTTCTTC
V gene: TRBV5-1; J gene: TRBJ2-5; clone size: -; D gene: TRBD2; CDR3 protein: CASSLAGRGDQETQYF; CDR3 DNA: TGCGCCAGCAGCTTGGCCGGTCGGGGGGATCAAGAGACCCAGTACTTC